Sequencing of this T cell receptor (beta chain) was carried out in a study of blood T cells in healthy people across ages. Study-wide points: More naive CD4+ cells and higher diversity marked long-lived donors relative to aged donors. Strong correlation linked observed beta diversity and percent naive T cells.

Comment on this clonotype: Its antigen is currently unknown.

The V and J ends lost 0 bases and 6 bases respectively, with 8 bases between them. This CDR3 has 12 amino acids. Germline CDR1 is SQVTM and CDR2 is ANQGSEA. Together with a sample-barcoded 5' primer, a J-beta primer mix was included in a second PCR lasting about 6 to 11 cycles. TCRdb reanalysed the 5' RACE reads using MiXCR and keeps one entry per CDR3 protein. The profile covers roughly 800,000 distinct CDR3 sequences, with roughly 50% appearing a single time and 20% to 25% taken by the ten largest. Input material: blood. This clonotype was obtained from a man between 25 and 39 years old in good health. The J gene is TRBJ2-5, the V gene TRBV29-1; unclear D gene. CDR3 sequence (DNA): TGCAGCGTTGAAGAAGGTGCCAAGACCCAGTACTTC. This codes for CSVEEGAKTQYF.